This T cell receptor beta chain appears in the sequencing data of a study of T cells after yellow fever vaccination. This CDR3 has 15 amino acids. V lost 5 bases to trimming and J lost 13 bases, with 21 bases between them. TCRdb processed the 5' RACE reads anew with MiXCR; each CDR3 protein has one entry. The sample consists of under 350,000 distinct CDR3 sequences, roughly 4.3% of them appearing once. V gene TRBV12-3 or TRBV12-4 combines with J gene TRBJ1-6; unclear D gene. This receptor was identified in a man aged 18 to 29 who received the YFV17D yellow fever vaccine. The starting material was PBMCs, obtained 5 days after the yellow fever booster vaccination. In DNA form, the CDR3 reads TGTGCCAGCAGTGTCGACCCCGGGATTTTTAAGCCCCTCCACTTT. It specifies CASSVDPGIFKPLHF.